These 23 T cell receptor beta chains share one sample of origin, sequenced in a study of blood T cell repertoires in COVID-19. Sequencing used immunoSEQ multiplex PCR; TCRdb keeps in-frame clones, though not all of them. Among fewer than 450,000 clones listed, 88% were seen once. Sequencing was done on a sample of PBMCs or T cells enriched from blood (not recorded which). Receptors were obtained from a woman aged 18-35 years who had recovered from COVID-19.

This rearrangement joins TRBV24-1 to TRBJ1-1, with 7 bases lining up with TRBD1. Per germline, CDR1 KGHDR and CDR2 SFDVKD. This CDR3 region has 13 residues. The V segment lost 4 bases and the J segment 10 bases; nucleotides outside the gene matches: 8. The CDR3 loop reads CATSDLDRVRAFF. CDR3 sequence (DNA): TGTGCCACCAGTGACCTCGACAGGGTACGAGCTTTCTTT.

As for this clone: One end of the junction does not line up with germline, which may come from a read error. This rearrangement joins TRBV6-2 or TRBV6-3 to TRBJ2-3; 14 bases match TRBD2. Looked up from germline, CDR1 is MNHEY and CDR2 is SVGEGT. The CDR3 runs 12 residues. This chain's CDR3 is CASSSGLAGATF. DNA for the CDR3: TGTGCCAGCAGTTCGGGACTAGCGGGGGCTACCTTT.

This clone has only one observation. The chain employs TRBV7-3 and TRBJ2-2; no clear D gene. Germline CDR1 is SGHTA and CDR2 is FQGTGA. CDR3 length: 13 residues. Trimming shortened V by 2 bases and J by 7 bases, and 8 bases separated the two germline ends. DNA of the CDR3: TGTGCCAGCAGCTTACAGTCAGTCGGGGAGCTGTTTTTT. Residues: CASSLQSVGELFF.

The chain combines TRBV30 with TRBJ2-1; the match to TRBD2 covers 8 bases. J gave up 4 bases and V 3 bases, and 5 bases lay outside the gene matches. The germline gives CDR1 GTSNPN, CDR2 SVGIG (reference sequence). CDR3 length equals 14 residues. The CDR3 DNA follows: TGTGCCTGGAGCCGAAGCGGGGGATACAATGAGCAGTTCTTC. Amino acids: CAWSRSGGYNEQFF.

The V gene is TRBV30, the J gene TRBJ1-1, with D perhaps TRBD1 (6 bases). Trimming took 4 bases from V and 11 from J, leaving 20 bases between them. Per germline, CDR1 GTSNPN and CDR2 SVGIG (reference sequence). The CDR3 is 13 residues long. The CDR3 protein is CAWKAGDFFAAFF. The CDR3 DNA reads as TGTGCCTGGAAGGCAGGGGATTTTTTCGCGGCTTTCTTT.

This clone was detected once. The chain combines TRBV12-3 or TRBV12-4 with TRBJ1-2, with 11 bases fitting TRBD1. CDR3 length: 13 residues. J gave up 6 bases and V 8 bases, and 5 bases lay outside the gene matches. The CDR3: CASLGQGENGYTF. The CDR3, as DNA: TGTGCCAGCTTGGGACAGGGGGAAAATGGCTACACCTTC.

J is TRBJ2-5 and V is TRBV15, with TRBD2 matching 9 bases. J gave up 2 bases and V 4 bases, and 2 bases lay outside the gene matches. This CDR3 contains 14 residues. Germline CDR1 and CDR2: LNHNV and YYDKDF (reference sequence). The CDR3 sequence: CATSKRGAQETQYF. CDR3 nucleotides: TGTGCCACCAGCAAGCGGGGGGCGCAAGAGACCCAGTACTTC.

The V and J genes are TRBV30 and TRBJ1-4; D is unresolved. The CDR3 extends over 14 amino acids. V was trimmed by 4 bases and J by 0 bases, leaving 9 bases between them. Germline V gene data show CDR1 as GTSNPN and CDR2 as SVGIG (reference sequence). This CDR3 reads CAWNTLATNEKLFF. CDR3 nucleotides: TGTGCCTGGAACACCCTTGCAACTAATGAAAAACTGTTTTTT.

V usage is TRBV9 and J usage is TRBJ2-7, with 11 nucleotides matching TRBD2. This CDR3 is 16 amino acids long. V was pared by 4 bases and J by 0 bases, with 6 bases of the junction left unmatched. Germline V gene sequence: CDR1 SGDLS, CDR2 YYNGEE. The CDR3 is CASSPNLAGGSYEQYF. Written as DNA, the CDR3 is TGTGCCAGCAGCCCAAACCTAGCGGGGGGCTCCTACGAGCAGTACTTC.

This chain uses TRBV7-2 with TRBJ2-1; no reliable D call. V was shortened by 5 bases and J by 8 bases, with 16 bases between the two germline ends. There are 14 residues in the CDR3. Germline lookup yields CDR1 SGHTA and CDR2 FQGNSA. CDR3 coding DNA: TGTGCCAGCAGCCTTTCCGGAAGAGAGGATGAGCAGTTCTTC. Its protein product is CASSLSGREDEQFF. The whole variable domain, filled in from reference TRBV7-2 and TRBJ2-1, reads GAGVSQSPSNKVTEKGKDVELRCDPISGHTALYWYRQSLGQGLEFLIYFQGNSAPDKSGLPSDRFSAERTGGSVSTLTIQRTQQEDSAVYLCASSLSGREDEQFFGPGTRLTVL.

This clone was found once. This chain connects TRBV10-1 to TRBJ1-1, with a tentative D call TRBD1 (5 bases). The germline V and J ends were trimmed by 4 bases and 4 bases, with 10 bases remaining between them. The CDR3 length is 13 residues. The V gene's germline CDR1 is WNHNN and CDR2 SYGVQD (reference sequence). The CDR3: CASSVSGGTEAFF. CDR3 in DNA: TGCGCCAGCAGTGTATCGGGGGGCACTGAAGCTTTCTTT.

V usage is TRBV4-1 and J usage is TRBJ1-1; perhaps TRBD1 as D (5 bases). CDR1 is MGHRA and CDR2 is YSYEKL in the germline V gene. Trimming cost V 4 bases and J 3 bases, with 12 bases left between them. The CDR3 spans 14 residues. The CDR3 coding sequence is TGCGCCAGCAGCCCCAGGGAATTAGACACTGAAGCTTTCTTT. Translating gives CASSPRELDTEAFF.

The gene calls are TRBV6-2 or TRBV6-3 and TRBJ2-5; TRBD2 matches 12 bases. The ends lost 6 bases at V and 2 bases at J; junction bases unmatched: 13. Germline values: CDR1 MNHEY, CDR2 SVGEGT. This CDR3 has 18 residues. The CDR3 reads CASSPINVLAGGQETQYF. The CDR3 DNA reads as TGTGCCAGCAGCCCTATTAACGTACTAGCGGGGGGACAAGAGACCCAGTACTTC.

The genes are TRBV18 and TRBJ2-3; 10 nucleotides agree with TRBD2. Trimming removed 2 bases from V and 3 bases from J; junction bases left unmatched: 8. The CDR3 consists of 17 residues. The germline CDR1 and CDR2 sequences are KGHSH and LQKENI. The CDR3 DNA reads as TGTGCCAGCTCACCATCCGGGCTAGCGGGGGTAACAGATACGCAGTATTTT. It encodes CASSPSGLAGVTDTQYF.

The chain links TRBV11-2 to TRBJ2-3, with 11 bases identical to TRBD2. The junction had 5 bases not matched to a gene; V was cut back by 2 bases and J by 1 base. The CDR3 runs 17 residues. The germline gives CDR1 SGHAT, CDR2 FQNNGV. CDR3 in DNA: TGTGCCAGCAGCTTACTAGCGGGGGGCCGCCGCACAGATACGCAGTATTTT. Its translation is CASSLLAGGRRTDTQYF.

In nucleotides, the CDR3 is TGTGCCAGCAGCTTGGACGGGACTACAAACACTGAAGCTTTCTTT. Amino acids: CASSLDGTTNTEAFF. V and J are TRBV5-4 and TRBJ1-1; D might be TRBD1 (5 bases). Germline lookup yields CDR1 SGHNT and CDR2 YYREEE (reference sequence). The CDR3 runs 15 residues. The V end lost 0 bases, the J end lost 2 bases, and 11 bases lay between the germline ends.

Comments on this clone: This sample also contains other DNA sequences that code for the same CDR3. The rearrangement uses TRBV5-1 and TRBJ1-5; D is possibly TRBD1 (5 bases). The CDR3 has 15 residues. The V gene lost 0 bases and the J gene lost 1 base, with 8 bases spanning the gap. CDR1 and CDR2 (germline): SGHRS, YFSETQ. In DNA form, the CDR3 reads TGCGCCAGCAGCTTGGTGCCAGGGAGCAATCAGCCCCAGCATTTT. The encoded protein is CASSLVPGSNQPQHF.

In this sample, this clone turned up a few times. The V gene is TRBV6-5, the J gene TRBJ2-2, with unresolved D. V was trimmed by 6 bases and J by 7 bases, leaving 6 bases between them. The CDR3 loop spans 11 amino acids. CDR1 is MNHEY and CDR2 is SVGAGI in the germline V gene. The CDR3 loop is CASSSVGELFF. CDR3 DNA sequence: TGTGCCAGCAGCTCGGTCGGGGAGCTGTTTTTT.

The rearrangement links TRBV25-1 to TRBJ2-5, with 7 bases identical to TRBD1. The V gene's germline CDR1 is MGHDK and CDR2 SYGVNS. The CDR3 length is 15 residues. The V segment lost 5 bases and the J segment 1 base; nucleotides outside the gene matches: 7. The CDR3 here is CASSPGQPFQETQYF. DNA for the CDR3: TGTGCCAGCAGTCCGGGACAGCCCTTCCAAGAGACCCAGTACTTC.

The chain joins TRBV6-5 to TRBJ2-3; 9 bases are shared with TRBD1. The germline gives CDR1 MNHEY, CDR2 SVGAGI. J was trimmed by 2 bases and V by 5 bases; bases with no gene match: 5. The CDR3 sequence is 15 residues long. CDR3 sequence: CASSPGQGHTDTQYF. The CDR3 DNA follows: TGTGCCAGCAGTCCCGGACAGGGGCACACAGATACGCAGTATTTT.

The chain employs TRBV27 and TRBJ1-1; tentative D call: TRBD1 (6 bases). The CDR3 totals 14 residues. V dropped 3 bases and J dropped 1 base, with 9 bases sitting between them. Germline-derived CDR1 and CDR2 are MNHEY and SMNVEV (reference sequence). CDR3 loop: CASSFRTANTEAFF. The CDR3 DNA reads as TGTGCCAGCAGTTTTAGGACAGCGAACACTGAAGCTTTCTTT.

CDR3 sequence reads: CASSPTRGGNEKLFF. CDR3 sequence (DNA): TGTGCCAGCAGCCCGACCCGGGGTGGAAATGAAAAACTGTTTTTT. This sequence joins TRBV21-1 and TRBJ1-4. TRBV21-1 is recorded as a pseudogene. CDR3 size: 15 residues.

The chain carries TRBV19 and TRBJ1-6; D is perhaps TRBD1 (6 bases). CDR1 is LNHDA, CDR2 SQIVND, per germline (reference sequence). Trimming pared 3 bases from V and 7 bases from J, leaving 22 bases between. This CDR3 spans 18 amino acids. As DNA, the CDR3 is TGTGCCAGTAGTATGCGCCCGGGACAACGAATGGGCAATTCACCCCTCCACTTT. It yields the protein CASSMRPGQRMGNSPLHF. Together with reference TRBV19 and TRBJ1-6, the CDR3 gives the full variable domain: DGGITQSPKYLFRKEGQNVTLSCEQNLNHDAMYWYRQDPGQGLRLIYYSQIVNDFQKGDIAEGYSVSREKKESFPLTVTSAQKNPTAFYLCASSMRPGQRMGNSPLHFGNGTRLTVT.